Below, 31 T cell receptor beta chains from the same sample are listed, as sequenced in a study of shared clonotypes between healthy human individuals. CD45RO-negative CD8 cells positively selected for CCR7 made up the naive population, which excluded terminally differentiated effector memory CD45RA+ cells. Produced via immunoSEQ multiplex PCR; TCRdb's table is partial and in-frame only. The table has roughly 2,000,000 clones, just under 95% seen once. Sequencing was performed on naive CD8+ T cells from PBMCs. These receptors all stem from a man between 18 and 35 years old in good health. Some clones in this sample may be carry-over from other donors' samples.

The genes are TRBV28 and TRBJ2-6, with no clear D. The CDR3 is made up of 15 amino acids. Trimming removed 3 bases from V and 1 base from J, with 7 bases in between. From germline, CDR1 is MDHEN and CDR2 SYDVKM. CDR3 in amino acids: CASSFQQSGANVLTF. The CDR3 bases are TGTGCCAGCAGTTTCCAGCAATCTGGGGCCAACGTCCTGACTTTC.

This clone was detected only once. V and J are TRBV28 and TRBJ2-2; D may be TRBD2 (5 bases). The germline CDR1 and CDR2 sequences are MDHEN and SYDVKM. This CDR3 region has 12 residues. V lost 2 bases and J lost 9, with 7 bases in between. The CDR3 nucleotides read TGTGCCAGCAGTTTAGGGAGTTGGGAGCTGTTTTTT. As protein: CASSLGSWELFF. Based on the CDR3 plus reference TRBV28 and TRBJ2-2, the full variable domain is DVKVTQSSRYLVKRTGEKVFLECVQDMDHENMFWYRQDPGLGLRLIYFSYDVKMKEKGDIPEGYSVSREKKERFSLILESASTNQTSMYLCASSLGSWELFFGEGSRLTVL.

This clone came up once. The chain joins TRBV4-1 to TRBJ2-5; 12 bases fit TRBD2. The trim removed 4 bases at V and 2 bases at J, leaving 5 bases unmatched. The CDR3 is 16 amino acids. Looked up from germline, CDR1 is MGHRA and CDR2 is YSYEKL. The CDR3 region is CASSRGTSGLQETQYF. CDR3 bases: TGCGCCAGCAGCCGAGGGACTAGCGGGCTTCAAGAGACCCAGTACTTC.

The rearrangement links TRBV6-5 to TRBJ2-7; D perhaps matches TRBD1 (5 bases). The CDR3 consists of 15 residues. V was trimmed by 2 bases and J by 1 base, leaving 12 bases between them. Germline CDR1 is MNHEY and CDR2 is SVGAGI. The CDR3 here is CASSYTRQHSYEQYF. The CDR3 DNA sequence: TGTGCCAGCAGTTACACGCGACAGCATTCCTACGAGCAGTACTTC.

This chain links TRBV7-9 with TRBJ1-6, with D unresolved. Deletions cut 1 base from V and 10 bases from J, with 5 bases between. The CDR3 length is 12 residues. CDR1 is SEHNR and CDR2 is FQNEAQ in the germline V gene (reference sequence). As DNA, the CDR3 is TGTGCCAGCAGCTTAGGTGCCTCACCCCTCCACTTT. This sequence encodes CASSLGASPLHF.

This chain uses TRBV5-6 with TRBJ2-1; D not resolved. Trimming stripped 3 bases from V and 0 bases from J, with 7 bases between. This CDR3 has 14 residues. The germline gives CDR1 SGHDT, CDR2 YYEEEE. CDR3 sequence: CASSYTSSYNEQFF. The CDR3 DNA is TGTGCCAGCAGCTATACGAGCTCCTACAATGAGCAGTTCTTC.

The chain is built from TRBV27 and TRBJ1-2; D is undetermined. V lost 3 bases and J 4 bases, leaving 12 bases between the germline ends. The CDR3 is 14 residues long. Germline V gives CDR1 MNHEY, CDR2 SMNVEV (reference sequence). The CDR3 DNA sequence: TGTGCCAGCAGTTTCGCCGGGCTCGGCTATGGCTACACCTTC. As protein: CASSFAGLGYGYTF.

This chain uses TRBV9 with TRBJ2-1; D gene uncertain. This CDR3 comprises 15 residues. Per the germline V gene, CDR1 is SGDLS and CDR2 is YYNGEE. Trimming took off 3 bases at V and 4 bases at J, with 14 bases between the two ends. The CDR3 sequence is CASSEGRELYNEQFF. CDR3 bases: TGTGCCAGCAGCGAAGGACGCGAACTGTACAATGAGCAGTTCTTC.

The V and J genes are TRBV4-3 and TRBJ2-1; unclear D gene. From germline, CDR1 is LGHNA and CDR2 YSLEER. The CDR3 spans 14 residues. V lost 0 bases and J lost 15, with 18 bases in between. The CDR3 sequence: CASSQDGEESASFF. As DNA, the CDR3 is TGCGCCAGCAGCCAAGATGGGGAAGAGAGCGCCTCGTTCTTC.

This rearrangement joins TRBV5-6 to TRBJ1-1; 7 bases align to TRBD1. The CDR3 loop spans 17 amino acids. CDR1 and CDR2 (germline): SGHDT, YYEEEE. Trimming cost V 2 bases and J 0 bases; bases outside gene matches: 10. This chain's CDR3 is CASSFGQALLMNTEAFF. DNA of the CDR3: TGTGCCAGCAGCTTCGGACAGGCCTTACTCATGAACACTGAAGCTTTCTTT.

V and J are TRBV9 and TRBJ2-1, with TRBD2 matching 9 bases. Germline CDR1 is SGDLS and CDR2 is YYNGEE. The CDR3 runs 16 residues. Trimming cost V 0 bases and J 2 bases; bases outside gene matches: 3. CDR3 in DNA: TGTGCCAGCAGCGTAGCGGCGGGAGGGCCCTACAATGAGCAGTTCTTC. Amino acids: CASSVAAGGPYNEQFF.

The CDR3 DNA reads as TGTGCCAGTACCCCCCACAGGCGGACACCGGCCTATGGCTACACCTTC. Translated, it gives CASTPHRRTPAYGYTF. V is TRBV19 and J is TRBJ1-2; possible D gene TRBD1, 5 bases. The length of the CDR3 is 16 residues. Trimming took off 7 bases at V and 4 bases at J, with 22 bases between the two ends. Germline V gives CDR1 LNHDA, CDR2 SQIVND (reference sequence). The whole variable domain, remainder taken from reference TRBV19 and TRBJ1-2, is DGGITQSPKYLFRKEGQNVTLSCEQNLNHDAMYWYRQDPGQGLRLIYYSQIVNDFQKGDIAEGYSVSREKKESFPLTVTSAQKNPTAFYLCASTPHRRTPAYGYTFGSGTRLTVV.

The J gene is TRBJ2-3, the V gene TRBV19; D may correspond to TRBD1 or TRBD2 (5 bases each). The CDR3 length is 13 residues. V was cut by 5 bases and J by 3 bases, with 9 bases left in between. CDR1 is LNHDA and CDR2 is SQIVND in the germline V gene (reference sequence). CDR3 in DNA: TGTGCCAGTAGTCCGGGGCCTACAGATACGCAGTATTTT. Protein: CASSPGPTDTQYF. The full variable domain, with the rest looked up from reference TRBV19 and TRBJ2-3, is DGGITQSPKYLFRKEGQNVTLSCEQNLNHDAMYWYRQDPGQGLRLIYYSQIVNDFQKGDIAEGYSVSREKKESFPLTVTSAQKNPTAFYLCASSPGPTDTQYFGPGTRLTVL.

The chain recombines TRBV27 with TRBJ2-5; 8 nucleotides match TRBD1. V gave up 3 bases and J gave up 7 bases; unmatched junction bases: 7. The germline V gene has CDR1 MNHEY and CDR2 SMNVEV (reference sequence). This CDR3 comprises 14 residues. CDR3 nucleotides: TGTGCCAGCAGTTTGGACAGGGCGACTACGACCCAGTACTTC. Amino acids: CASSLDRATTTQYF.

In its sample, this clone was seen once. Other DNA sequences in the same sample also yield this CDR3. The J gene is TRBJ2-7, the V gene TRBV30; D could derive from TRBD1 or TRBD2 (5 bases each). The germline V gene encodes CDR1 GTSNPN and CDR2 SVGIG (reference sequence). V was pared by 1 base and J by 6 bases, with 7 bases between. There are 11 residues in the CDR3. CDR3 residues: CAWSGGIEQYF. The CDR3 DNA sequence: TGTGCCTGGAGTGGGGGGATCGAGCAGTACTTC.

Points on this clone: Other DNA sequences from this sample encode an identical CDR3 as well. The chain is built from TRBV9 and TRBJ2-7; 10 bases match TRBD2. The CDR3 extends over 15 amino acids. Germline loops: CDR1 SGDLS, CDR2 YYNGEE. Losses at the gene ends were 0 bases for V and 3 bases for J; bases not matched to a gene: 3. The CDR3 coding sequence is TGTGCCAGCAGCGTAGCGCCTAGCGGGAGCTACGAGCAGTACTTC. This translates into CASSVAPSGSYEQYF.

The chain joins TRBV6-1 to TRBJ2-7; no firm D call. Trimming pared 2 bases from V and 1 base from J, leaving 9 bases between. Germline CDR1 reads MNHNS; CDR2 reads SASEGT. CDR3 length equals 14 residues. The CDR3 sequence: CASSEIGASYEQYF. The CDR3 DNA sequence: TGTGCCAGCAGTGAAATAGGCGCGTCCTACGAGCAGTACTTC.

The V gene is TRBV27, the J gene TRBJ2-2, with 7 positions matching TRBD2. Germline CDR1 and CDR2: MNHEY and SMNVEV (reference sequence). The CDR3 sequence is 14 residues long. V trimming: 5 bases; J trimming: 7 bases; junction bases outside the gene matches: 7. The CDR3 region has the DNA TGTGCCAGCAGTCACCAGCGGGGCGGCGGGGAGCTGTTTTTT. Protein sequence: CASSHQRGGGELFF.

The rearrangement joins TRBV25-1 to TRBJ1-2; a possible D gene is TRBD1 (6 bases). Germline V gene sequence: CDR1 MGHDK, CDR2 SYGVNS. The V gene lost 2 bases and the J gene lost 0 bases, with 13 bases spanning the gap. The CDR3 runs 16 residues. CDR3 coding DNA: TGTGCCAGCAGTGAACCAAGGGGGTCCTCTAACTATGGCTACACCTTC. It yields the protein CASSEPRGSSNYGYTF.

The rearrangement links TRBV16 to TRBJ1-5; D uncertain. Per germline, CDR1 KGHSY and CDR2 FQNENV. Deletions cut 2 bases from V and 0 bases from J, with 8 bases between. The CDR3 has 15 amino acids. In DNA form, the CDR3 reads TGTGCCAGCAGCCAAGGTAGGGATAGCAATCAGCCCCAGCATTTT. Protein sequence: CASSQGRDSNQPQHF.

The chain combines TRBV5-5 with TRBJ2-5; TRBD2 might be the D (6 bases). Germline V lookup: CDR1 SGHKS, CDR2 YYEKEE (reference sequence). The CDR3 sequence is 14 residues long. V was pared by 3 bases and J by 3 bases, with 12 bases between. CDR3 region: CASSSTQREETQYF. DNA for the CDR3: TGTGCCAGCAGCTCCACACAGCGGGAAGAGACCCAGTACTTC.

The rearrangement uses TRBV4-3 and TRBJ2-2; D unclear. CDR3 size: 14 residues. V shed 0 bases and J shed 5 bases, with 7 bases lying between them. Germline V gene sequence: CDR1 LGHNA, CDR2 YSLEER. The CDR3 DNA reads as TGCGCCAGCAGCCAAGATGATGGAACCGGGGAGCTGTTTTTT. Its translation is CASSQDDGTGELFF.

V is TRBV29-1 and J is TRBJ2-7; the match to TRBD1 covers 8 bases. Trimming removed 4 bases from V and 7 bases from J; junction bases left unmatched: 6. This CDR3 is 12 amino acids long. CDR1 and CDR2 from the germline V gene are SQVTM and ANQGSEA. Here the CDR3 DNA reads TGCAGCGTTGTTGGACAGGGTACGGAGCAGTACTTC. Protein: CSVVGQGTEQYF.

The chain employs TRBV27 and TRBJ2-5; 14 positions match TRBD2. The length of the CDR3 is 17 residues. CDR1 is MNHEY and CDR2 is SMNVEV in the germline V gene (reference sequence). V was pared by 6 bases and J by 2 bases, with 8 bases of the junction left unmatched. CDR3 amino acids: CASRVGLAGALQETQYF. CDR3 DNA: TGTGCCAGCAGAGTGGGACTAGCGGGAGCGTTACAAGAGACCCAGTACTTC.

The chain carries TRBV28 and TRBJ1-3; TRBD1 is a possible D gene (6 bases). CDR3 length: 16 amino acids. Germline V lookup: CDR1 MDHEN, CDR2 SYDVKM. Trimming removed 5 bases at V and 0 bases at J, with 14 bases between. CDR3 bases: TGTGCCAGCAGTCTCAGGGGTGTAAGCTCTGGAAACACCATATATTTT. Translating it yields CASSLRGVSSGNTIYF.

The gene calls are TRBV27 and TRBJ2-7, with D perhaps matching TRBD1 or TRBD2 (5 bases each). Trimming removed 0 bases at V and 0 bases at J, with 15 bases between. The CDR3 consists of 17 residues. Germline V CDR1 and CDR2: MNHEY, SMNVEV (reference sequence). Here the CDR3 DNA reads TGTGCCAGCAGTTTATCGCCCGGGGCCGCCACCTCCTACGAGCAGTACTTC. It codes for CASSLSPGAATSYEQYF.

This rearrangement joins TRBV19 to TRBJ1-1; D uncertain. V lost 4 bases and J 2 bases, leaving 14 bases between the germline ends. Germline CDR1 LNHDA, CDR2 SQIVND (reference sequence). The CDR3 sequence is 15 residues long. The CDR3 loop reads CASSTSRTGNTEAFF. For the CDR3, the DNA is TGTGCCAGTAGTACCTCCCGGACGGGAAACACTGAAGCTTTCTTT.

In this sample, this clone turned up a few times. V is TRBV4-1 and J is TRBJ2-7; D may be TRBD1 (6 bases). V was shortened by 1 base and J by 0 bases, with 10 bases between the two germline ends. The germline V gene encodes CDR1 MGHRA and CDR2 YSYEKL. The CDR3 has 15 amino acids. The CDR3 spells CASSQGADSSYEQYF. CDR3 bases: TGCGCCAGCAGCCAAGGGGCGGACAGCTCCTACGAGCAGTACTTC.

V and J are TRBV9 and TRBJ1-3, with D perhaps matching TRBD1 (5 bases). V lost 5 bases and J lost 4, with 16 bases in between. Germline CDR1 SGDLS, CDR2 YYNGEE. This CDR3 has 15 residues. The CDR3 here is CASSPAGVAGNTIYF. The CDR3, as DNA: TGTGCCAGCAGTCCTGCGGGGGTGGCAGGAAACACCATATATTTT.

The gene calls are TRBV14 and TRBJ2-7; tentatively, D is TRBD1 or TRBD2 (5 bases each). Per the germline V gene, CDR1 is SGHDN and CDR2 is FVKESK. V was shortened by 3 bases and J by 2 bases, with 11 bases between the two germline ends. The CDR3 runs to 14 residues. CDR3 DNA: TGTGCCAGCAGCCATCGGACGGGGCCCTACGAGCAGTACTTC. Amino acid sequence: CASSHRTGPYEQYF. Together with reference TRBV14 and TRBJ2-7, the CDR3 gives the full variable domain: EAGVTQFPSHSVIEKGQTVTLRCDPISGHDNLYWYRRVMGKEIKFLLHFVKESKQDESGMPNNRFLAERTGGTYSTLKVQPAELEDSGVYFCASSHRTGPYEQYFGPGTRLTVT.

V and J are TRBV28 and TRBJ2-7; 7 positions match TRBD1. The CDR3 loop spans 16 amino acids. Trimming took 5 bases from V and 3 from J; bases not matched to a gene: 13. Germline V gene lookup returns CDR1 MDHEN and CDR2 SYDVKM. The CDR3 region is CASSPRDSWDVYEQYF. The CDR3 bases are TGTGCCAGCAGTCCCCGGGACAGTTGGGATGTCTACGAGCAGTACTTC. The complete variable domain, with remaining parts taken from reference TRBV28 and TRBJ2-7, reads DVKVTQSSRYLVKRTGEKVFLECVQDMDHENMFWYRQDPGLGLRLIYFSYDVKMKEKGDIPEGYSVSREKKERFSLILESASTNQTSMYLCASSPRDSWDVYEQYFGPGTRLTVT.